What follows are 19 T cell receptor beta chains derived from one specimen sequenced in a study of cytomegalovirus exposure and HLA in healthy donors. The PCR contained 60 Vbeta and 13 Jbeta primers. Profiling relied on immunoSEQ multiplex PCR, and the TCRdb table lists in-frame clones only, not all of them. The sample has 100,000 to 150,000 clones. The material sequenced was PBMCs. These receptors were taken from a woman aged 40-49 years in good health and CMV-seropositive.

In the case of this clone: Compared with germline, one end of the junction differs, possibly owing to a read error. This chain joins TRBV6-5 and TRBJ2-3; a weak D match, TRBD1 (7 bases). The CDR3 totals 16 residues. Germline CDR1 and CDR2: MNHEY and SVGAGI. In DNA, the CDR3 is TGTGCCAGCAGCTACTGGAGGGGGCGAGGCACAGATACGCAGTATTTT. Protein: CASSYWRGRGTDTQYF.

The rearrangement joins TRBV7-6 to TRBJ2-7; 8 bases align to TRBD1. Germline loops: CDR1 SGHVS, CDR2 FNYEAQ. The CDR3 length is 13 residues. The ends lost 4 bases at V and 9 bases at J; junction bases unmatched: 8. CDR3 in amino acids: CASSSEDRERQYF. The CDR3 DNA reads as TGTGCCAGCAGCTCAGAGGACAGGGAGAGGCAGTACTTC.

The CDR3 protein is CASTTGIIPYGYTF. The CDR3, as DNA: TGTGCCAGCACCACAGGGATAATTCCTTATGGCTACACCTTC. This chain uses TRBV6-5 with TRBJ1-2; D is perhaps TRBD1 (6 bases). V dropped 7 bases and J dropped 5 bases, with 17 bases sitting between them. Germline loops: CDR1 MNHEY, CDR2 SVGAGI. This CDR3 region has 14 residues.

This chain uses TRBV29-1 with TRBJ1-5, with a possible D match to TRBD1 (5 bases). The CDR3 loop spans 12 amino acids. V was clipped by 0 bases and J by 8 bases, with 8 bases between them. The germline V gene encodes CDR1 SQVTM and CDR2 ANQGSEA. The CDR3 nucleotides read TGCAGCGTTGAAGAGGGGGGTGAGCCCCAGCATTTT. The encoded protein is CSVEEGGEPQHF.

Points on this clone: The conserved closing phenylalanine or tryptophan is absent in this CDR3, likely reflecting a read error. The V call is TRBV28, the J call TRBJ1-1, with D unclear. Trimming took 5 bases from V and 4 from J, leaving 11 bases between them. This CDR3 comprises 13 residues. The germline gives CDR1 MDHEN, CDR2 SYDVKM. The CDR3, as DNA: TGTGCCAGCAGTACCATGAGCCCCACTGAAGCTTTCCTT. Protein: CASSTMSPTEAFL.

The rearrangement uses TRBV21-1 and TRBJ1-5; the DNA was not used to check the table's D call, TRBD1. TRBV21-1 is marked as a pseudogene. The CDR3 is 16 amino acids. The CDR3, as DNA: TGTGCCAGCAGCAAAAGGGACAGCTATAGCAATCAGCCCCAGCATTTT. This translates into CASSKRDSYSNQPQHF.

This chain links TRBV7-6 with TRBJ2-7; D might be TRBD2 (5 bases). This CDR3 region has 14 residues. V lost 1 base and J 2 bases, leaving 9 bases between the germline ends. Germline CDR1 reads SGHVS; CDR2 reads FNYEAQ. CDR3 amino acids: CASSLDGGPYEQYF. The CDR3 DNA follows: TGTGCCAGCAGCTTAGACGGAGGACCCTACGAGCAGTACTTC.

This CDR3 reads CSVAGLAGQETQYF. The CDR3 DNA sequence: TGCAGCGTTGCAGGACTAGCGGGACAGGAGACCCAGTACTTC. The rearrangement uses TRBV29-1 and TRBJ2-5; 12 positions agree with TRBD2. V gave up 4 bases and J gave up 5 bases; unmatched junction bases: 5. The CDR3 has 14 amino acids. Germline CDR1 reads SQVTM; CDR2 reads ANQGSEA.

CDR3 residues: CATSRGRANTEAFF. The CDR3 DNA sequence: TGTGCCACCAGCAGGGGGCGAGCGAACACTGAAGCTTTCTTT. J is TRBJ1-1 and V is TRBV15; D possibly corresponds to TRBD1 (5 bases). Trimming cost V 3 bases and J 1 base, with 9 bases left between them. CDR1 is LNHNV, CDR2 YYDKDF, per germline (reference sequence). The CDR3 runs 14 residues.

This sequence joins TRBV7-9 and TRBJ2-2; TRBD2 agrees at 10 bases. With V trimmed by 8 bases and J by 0 bases, 3 bases remained unmatched. CDR3 length: 15 residues. Germline V lookup: CDR1 SEHNR, CDR2 FQNEAQ (reference sequence). CDR3 in amino acids: CASSTSGANTGELFF. Here the CDR3 DNA reads TGTGCCAGCTCAACTAGCGGGGCGAACACCGGGGAGCTGTTTTTT.

CDR3: CASSYRTGDRDIQYF. The CDR3 bases are TGTGCCAGCAGCTACAGGACAGGGGATAGGGACATTCAGTACTTC. The genes are TRBV11-2 and TRBJ2-4; 9 nucleotides align to TRBD1. Germline CDR1 is SGHAT and CDR2 is FQNNGV. CDR3 length: 15 amino acids. After removal of 4 bases from V and 8 bases from J, the junction contained 9 bases not matched to a gene. The variable domain in full, with the rest retrieved from reference TRBV11-2 and TRBJ2-4, is EAGVAQSPRYKIIEKRQSVAFWCNPISGHATLYWYQQILGQGPKLLIQFQNNGVVDDSQLPKDRFSAERLKGVDSTLKIQPAKLEDSAVYLCASSYRTGDRDIQYFGAGTRLSVL.

The gene calls are TRBV7-8 and TRBJ1-2; a possible D gene is TRBD1 (5 bases). Germline V gene data show CDR1 as SGHVS and CDR2 as FQNEAQ. The V gene lost 7 bases and the J gene lost 4 bases, with 13 bases spanning the gap. This CDR3 is built from 13 residues. The CDR3 sequence: CASTGTGVYGYTF. The CDR3 DNA reads as TGTGCCAGCACTGGAACGGGGGTCTATGGCTACACCTTC. Complete variable domain (other parts from reference TRBV7-8 and TRBJ1-2): GAGVSQSPRYKVAKRGQDVALRCDPISGHVSLFWYQQALGQGPEFLTYFQNEAQLDKSGLPSDRFFAERPEGSVSTLKIQRTQQEDSAVYLCASTGTGVYGYTFGSGTRLTVV.

This CDR3 is CASSASNTGELFF. For the CDR3, the DNA is TGTGCCAGCAGTGCATCGAACACCGGGGAGCTGTTTTTT. The chain carries TRBV6-1 and TRBJ2-2; D is unclear. CDR1 MNHNS and CDR2 SASEGT come from the germline V gene. V lost 4 bases and J 0 bases, leaving 3 bases between the germline ends. This CDR3 is 13 amino acids long.

The chain employs TRBV2 and TRBJ1-4, with a possible D match to TRBD1 (5 bases). Trimming took 5 bases from V and 8 from J, leaving 9 bases between them. From germline, CDR1 is SNHLY and CDR2 FYNNEI. There are 12 residues in the CDR3. CDR3 DNA: TGTGCCAGCAGTTCGGGGGGGGAAAAACTGTTTTTT. This sequence encodes CASSSGGEKLFF. The full variable domain, its missing parts supplied by reference TRBV2 and TRBJ1-4, is EPEVTQTPSHQVTQMGQEVILRCVPISNHLYFYWYRQILGQKVEFLVSFYNNEISEKSEIFDDQFSVERPDGSNFTLKIRSTKLEDSAMYFCASSSGGEKLFFGSGTQLSVL.

J is TRBJ2-1 and V is TRBV4-1; the match to TRBD2 covers 8 bases. Germline V gene lookup returns CDR1 MGHRA and CDR2 YSYEKL. V shed 2 bases and J 3 bases; nucleotides not matched to a gene: 9. The CDR3 loop spans 17 amino acids. The CDR3 DNA follows: TGCGCCAGCAGCCAACGGATAGCGGGACCCTACTACAATGAGCAGTTCTTC. Translation: CASSQRIAGPYYNEQFF.

The chain is built from TRBV7-2 and TRBJ1-2, with a tentative D call TRBD1 (6 bases). Per germline, CDR1 SGHTA and CDR2 FQGNSA. V lost 10 bases to trimming and J lost 2 bases, with 14 bases between them. This CDR3 is built from 13 residues. The CDR3 protein is CATLAQGNYGYTF. For the CDR3, the DNA is TGTGCCACCTTAGCACAGGGAAACTATGGCTACACCTTC.

The chain recombines TRBV7-6 with TRBJ2-5, with TRBD1 matching over 8 bases. The ends lost 5 bases at V and 5 bases at J; junction bases unmatched: 10. Per the germline V gene, CDR1 is SGHVS and CDR2 is FNYEAQ. The CDR3 loop spans 15 amino acids. CDR3 region: CASSPRTGFGETQYF. The CDR3 DNA is TGTGCCAGCAGCCCCCGGACAGGGTTCGGGGAGACCCAGTACTTC.

The chain combines TRBV4-1 with TRBJ2-3, with 9 nucleotides matching TRBD2. CDR3 length equals 16 residues. Trimming took 2 bases from V and 0 from J; bases not matched to a gene: 3. Germline V gives CDR1 MGHRA, CDR2 YSYEKL. The DNA for the CDR3 is TGCGCCAGCAGCCAACAGACTAGCGGAAGCACAGATACGCAGTATTTT. Translation gives CASSQQTSGSTDTQYF.

V is TRBV11-2 and J is TRBJ2-7; possibly TRBD2 for D (5 bases). Trimming removed 4 bases from V and 1 base from J, with 11 bases in between. CDR1 is SGHAT and CDR2 is FQNNGV in the germline V gene. The CDR3 is 14 residues long. CDR3 sequence reads: CASSYGGLSYEQYF. The CDR3 DNA follows: TGTGCCAGCAGCTACGGCGGGTTATCCTACGAGCAGTACTTC.